This T cell receptor beta chain was recovered during a study of blood T cells in healthy people across ages. The CDR3 contains 13 residues. Germline V gene lookup returns CDR1 SQVTM and CDR2 ANQGSEA. Trimming removed 6 bases from V and 0 bases from J, with 8 bases in between. For the second PCR, which ran for about 7 to 12 cycles, a sample-barcoded 5' primer and a J-beta primer mix were used. TCRdb re-called the 5' RACE reads through MiXCR, storing one row per CDR3 protein. This table has hundreds of thousands of distinct CDR3 sequences, approximately 25% appearing once. Total RNA extraction produced at least 5.5 micrograms (per sample) for the study. This clonotype was recorded at least ten times. The data were also submitted as part of a second study, on T cells of mothers and their children.

This receptor was taken from a boy between 5 and 17 years old in good health. This chain uses TRBV29-1 with TRBJ2-2, with D possibly TRBD1 on 6 matching bases. Input material: blood. CDR3 region: CSVDSANTGELFF. The CDR3 DNA reads TGCAGCGTGGACAGCGCGAACACCGGGGAGCTGTTTTTT.